The 5 T cell receptor beta chains reported below all come from one sample, sequenced in a study of T cell repertoires and leukemia-associated antigens. From the 5' RACE reads, TCRdb called clonotypes with MiXCR, one entry per CDR3 protein. The data show 11,000 or so distinct CDR3 sequences, more than 40% seen once. Their cognate antigens are unknown. Source material: CD3+ T cells sorted from blood and cultured. Every receptor here comes from a female donor in good health.

This chain joins TRBV27 and TRBJ2-7; D gene ambiguous. CDR1 MNHEY and CDR2 SMNVEV come from the germline V gene (reference sequence). CDR3 length equals 11 residues. Trimming took off 4 bases at V and 3 bases at J, with 4 bases between the two ends. The CDR3 region is CASSSNYEQYF. CDR3 in DNA: TGTGCCAGCAGTTCCAACTACGAGCAGTACTTC.

The V gene is TRBV5-1, the J gene TRBJ2-4, with D unresolved. The CDR3 sequence is 15 residues long. CDR1 SGHRS and CDR2 YFSETQ come from the germline V gene. Deletions cut 0 bases from V and 0 bases from J, with 7 bases between. CDR3 region: CASSLEALAKNIQYF. CDR3 coding DNA: TGCGCCAGCAGCTTGGAAGCGTTAGCCAAAAACATTCAGTACTTC.

This clonotype was counted only a few times. The V call is TRBV20-1, the J call TRBJ2-3; 7 nucleotides match TRBD2. The V and J ends lost 5 bases and 0 bases, in that order; junction bases with no gene match: 5. This CDR3 spans 14 amino acids. Germline CDR1 DFQATT, CDR2 SNEGSKA (reference sequence). The CDR3 spells CSAYTSASTDTQYF. The CDR3 DNA reads as TGCAGTGCTTACACTAGCGCTAGCACAGATACGCAGTATTTT.

This clonotype rates as medium-sized. The V and J genes are TRBV20-1 and TRBJ1-2; 7 bases map to TRBD1. Trimming at V came to 0 bases and at J to 5 bases, leaving 9 bases not matched to a gene. From germline, CDR1 is DFQATT and CDR2 SNEGSKA (reference sequence). This CDR3 has 15 residues. For the CDR3, the DNA is TGCAGTGCTAGAGACCTAACCGGGACAGATTATGGCTACACCTTC. Its protein is CSARDLTGTDYGYTF.

This clonotype is deemed medium-sized (0.01 to 0.1%). This chain connects TRBV5-1 to TRBJ2-3, with D unclear. The V end lost 0 bases, the J end lost 3 bases, and 14 bases lay between the germline ends. The germline gives CDR1 SGHRS, CDR2 YFSETQ. The CDR3 sequence is 16 residues long. The CDR3 DNA reads as TGCGCCAGCAGCTTGGGTTGGGCCCTCGGGACAGATACGCAGTATTTT. Amino acid sequence: CASSLGWALGTDTQYF.